A single sample gave rise to the 25 T cell receptor beta chains below, sequenced in a study of neurological immune-mediated disorders. TCRdb ran MiXCR on the 5' RACE reads and lists one entry per CDR3 protein. The data contain about 65,000 distinct CDR3 sequences, roughly 4% of them seen just once; the ten biggest clones take up roughly 2.5%. Sequenced material: PBMCs. The receptor set was obtained from a man in his fifties or sixties with multiple sclerosis.

This clonotype has at least ten counts. The J gene is TRBJ1-2, the V gene TRBV20-1; a weak D match, TRBD1 (6 bases). V was pared by 5 bases and J by 7 bases, with 14 bases between. CDR1 and CDR2 from the germline V gene are DFQATT and SNEGSKA (reference sequence). This CDR3 is 12 amino acids long. CDR3 residues: CSAPRGAGGYTF. The CDR3 DNA sequence: TGCAGTGCTCCAAGGGGGGCGGGTGGCTACACCTTC.

This clonotype has ten or more counts. The V call is TRBV20-1, the J call TRBJ1-1, with 7 bases aligning to TRBD1. With V trimmed by 2 bases and J by 0 bases, 12 bases remained unmatched. The CDR3 has 17 residues. Germline V gene data show CDR1 as DFQATT and CDR2 as SNEGSKA (reference sequence). CDR3 in amino acids: CSARLIAHRGLNTEAFF. The CDR3 region has the DNA TGCAGTGCTAGACTAATAGCTCACAGGGGACTGAACACTGAAGCTTTCTTT.

Many counts were recorded for this clonotype. This chain links TRBV3-1 with TRBJ2-7; TRBD1 matches at 7 bases. CDR3 length equals 14 residues. V shed 1 base and J 6 bases; nucleotides not matched to a gene: 6. Per the germline V gene, CDR1 is LGHDT and CDR2 is YNNKEL (reference sequence). CDR3 DNA sequence: TGTGCCAGCAGCCAAGCGGGACAGATCCTCGAGCAGTACTTC. This codes for CASSQAGQILEQYF.

This sequence joins TRBV4-1 and TRBJ2-5; no reliable D call. The CDR3 has 14 residues. V gave up 0 bases and J gave up 2 bases, with 7 bases separating them. Germline assignment: CDR1 MGHRA and CDR2 YSYEKL. This chain's CDR3 is CASSQDGPQETQYF. The CDR3 nucleotides read TGCGCCAGCAGCCAAGACGGTCCACAAGAGACCCAGTACTTC.

This clonotype was seen repeatedly, ten times or more. This chain connects TRBV5-1 to TRBJ2-1; 9 bases map to TRBD2. This CDR3 region has 16 residues. Germline V CDR1 and CDR2: SGHRS, YFSETQ. V dropped 4 bases and J dropped 8; count of bases not matched to a gene: 13. This CDR3 reads CASSPTSGIVPYEQFF. CDR3 sequence (DNA): TGCGCCAGCAGCCCGACTAGCGGCATTGTGCCTTATGAGCAGTTCTTC.

This clonotype has ten or more counts. The chain couples TRBV4-1 to TRBJ1-2, with D unresolved. The V end lost 1 base, the J end lost 0 bases, and 18 bases lay between the germline ends. The germline gives CDR1 MGHRA, CDR2 YSYEKL. There are 18 residues in the CDR3. The CDR3 sequence is CASSQVSRAAVANYGYTF. Here the CDR3 DNA reads TGCGCCAGCAGCCAAGTCAGCCGCGCCGCGGTTGCTAACTATGGCTACACCTTC.

The chain uses TRBV7-7 and TRBJ2-1; D is perhaps TRBD1 (5 bases). Germline-derived CDR1 and CDR2 are SSHAT and FNYEAQ (reference sequence). Between the trimmed V and J ends, which lost 5 bases and 6 bases, there was a span of 14 bases. The CDR3 covers 14 residues. This chain's CDR3 is CASSRGQGSNEQFF. For the CDR3, the DNA is TGTGCCAGCAGCAGAGGTCAGGGTAGCAATGAGCAGTTCTTC.

This clonotype came up many times. V usage is TRBV5-1 and J usage is TRBJ2-7; 7 bases fit TRBD1. V gave up 0 bases and J gave up 5 bases; unmatched junction bases: 2. In germline, CDR1 is SGHRS, CDR2 YFSETQ. This CDR3 is 13 amino acids long. The CDR3 DNA reads as TGCGCCAGCAGCTTGGAGGGGGCCAACGAGCAGTACTTC. Protein sequence: CASSLEGANEQYF. The full variable domain, in which reference TRBV5-1 and TRBJ2-7 provide the parts outside the CDR3, is KAGVTQTPRYLIKTRGQQVTLSCSPISGHRSVSWYQQTPGQGLQFLFEYFSETQRNKGNFPGRFSGRQFSNSRSEMNVSTLELGDSALYLCASSLEGANEQYFGPGTRLTVT.

This clonotype was observed many times. The chain is built from TRBV5-5 and TRBJ1-4; D is unresolved. Germline V gene lookup returns CDR1 SGHKS and CDR2 YYEKEE (reference sequence). The CDR3 sequence is 14 residues long. The V end was cut by 3 bases, the J end by 7 bases, with 13 bases between. The DNA of the CDR3 is TGTGCCAGCAGCTCTGGACTGAGGCGTGAAAAACTGTTTTTT. Translated: CASSSGLRREKLFF. Supplemented by reference TRBV5-5 and TRBJ1-4, the full variable domain reads DAGVTQSPTHLIKTRGQQVTLRCSPISGHKSVSWYQQVLGQGPQFIFQYYEKEERGRGNFPDRFSARQFPNYSSELNVNALLLGDSALYLCASSSGLRREKLFFGSGTQLSVL.

At least ten counts were recorded for this clonotype. This chain uses TRBV10-3 with TRBJ2-3; 14 bases align to TRBD2. J lost 0 bases, V lost 6 bases, and 20 bases had no gene match. Germline V CDR1 and CDR2: ENHRY, SYGVKD. This CDR3 has 22 residues. CDR3 loop: CAIRFRLRGLAGAYKSTDTQYF. The CDR3 DNA follows: TGTGCCATCAGATTCCGGTTGAGGGGACTAGCGGGGGCCTACAAAAGCACAGATACGCAGTATTTT.

This clonotype was recorded many times. The chain links TRBV5-1 to TRBJ2-6, with no clear D. This CDR3 has 16 amino acids. Trimming removed 3 bases at V and 0 bases at J, with 10 bases between. Germline values: CDR1 SGHRS, CDR2 YFSETQ. CDR3 region: CASSWPTASGANVLTF. CDR3 coding DNA: TGCGCCAGCAGCTGGCCAACTGCCTCTGGGGCCAACGTCCTGACTTTC.

This clonotype showed up many times. The rearrangement joins TRBV5-1 to TRBJ2-2; the D gene is possibly TRBD2 (5 bases). The ends were cut back, 2 bases at V and 5 bases at J, with 13 bases in the middle. This CDR3 region has 15 residues. Germline V gene sequence: CDR1 SGHRS, CDR2 YFSETQ. CDR3 in DNA: TGCGCCAGCAGCTTTCCGGGGAGAACGACCGGGGAGCTGTTTTTT. This sequence encodes CASSFPGRTTGELFF.

In this sample, this clonotype turned up many times. This chain uses TRBV5-1 with TRBJ1-1, with D maybe TRBD1 (6 bases). CDR3 size: 15 residues. CDR1 and CDR2 from the germline V gene are SGHRS and YFSETQ. Trimming shortened V by 2 bases and J by 9 bases, and 20 bases separated the two germline ends. In DNA, the CDR3 is TGCGCCAGCAGCTTTGGACAGCTCGGTCCCCAAAAAGCTTTCTTT. This encodes CASSFGQLGPQKAFF.

This clonotype was recorded a few times. This sequence joins TRBV19 and TRBJ2-1, with 8 bases that match TRBD1. Germline loops: CDR1 LNHDA, CDR2 SQIVND (reference sequence). The CDR3 consists of 14 residues. The V segment lost 3 bases and the J segment 7 bases; nucleotides outside the gene matches: 5. The CDR3 reads CASSIQGARNEQFF. DNA for the CDR3: TGTGCCAGTAGTATCCAGGGGGCTAGGAATGAGCAGTTCTTC.

Ten or more counts support this clonotype. The chain couples TRBV20-1 to TRBJ1-1; possible D gene TRBD1, 6 bases. The V end was cut by 5 bases, the J end by 4 bases, with 14 bases between. This CDR3 has 13 amino acids. CDR1 and CDR2 from the germline V gene are DFQATT and SNEGSKA (reference sequence). This CDR3 reads CSAQQGLATEAFF. The CDR3 region has the DNA TGCAGTGCTCAACAGGGTTTAGCCACTGAAGCTTTCTTT.

This clonotype is categorized as medium-sized. The chain employs TRBV29-1 and TRBJ2-3; D may be TRBD2 (6 bases). V was trimmed by 1 base and J by 4 bases, leaving 15 bases between them. CDR1 is SQVTM and CDR2 is ANQGSEA in the germline V gene. There are 15 residues in the CDR3. The CDR3 here is CSVEGVQRVPDTQYF. As DNA, the CDR3 is TGCAGCGTTGAAGGGGTCCAGCGGGTCCCAGATACGCAGTATTTT.

This clonotype was seen repeatedly, ten times or more. This chain joins TRBV20-1 and TRBJ2-1; perhaps TRBD1 as D (5 bases). The germline CDR1 and CDR2 sequences are DFQATT and SNEGSKA (reference sequence). The CDR3 sequence is 15 residues long. Trimming removed 0 bases at V and 2 bases at J, with 11 bases between. DNA for the CDR3: TGCAGTGCTAGAGATCCGAAGGGGCCCTACAATGAGCAGTTCTTC. Its translation: CSARDPKGPYNEQFF.

This clonotype was observed at least ten times. The chain carries TRBV7-3 and TRBJ2-2; TRBD2 matches at 10 bases. Germline V lookup: CDR1 SGHTA, CDR2 FQGTGA. V lost 4 bases and J lost 6; bases outside the gene matches: 8. The CDR3 loop spans 16 amino acids. CDR3 DNA sequence: TGTGCCAGCAGCTCTCGAGCGGGGGGGCCCCCCGGGGAGCTGTTTTTT. Protein product: CASSSRAGGPPGELFF.

This clonotype rates as medium-sized. The V gene is TRBV20-1, the J gene TRBJ1-5; D ambiguous. Germline V gene lookup returns CDR1 DFQATT and CDR2 SNEGSKA (reference sequence). The CDR3 covers 14 residues. V lost 6 bases, J lost 1 base, and 13 bases lay in between. The chain's CDR3 is CSAAVPRSNQPQHF. The CDR3 nucleotides read TGCAGTGCAGCGGTCCCAAGGAGCAATCAGCCCCAGCATTTT.

The V and J genes are TRBV18 and TRBJ1-2; no reliable D call. Deletions cut 2 bases from V and 4 bases from J, with 14 bases between. This CDR3 has 15 residues. Germline values: CDR1 KGHSH, CDR2 LQKENI. CDR3 in DNA: TGTGCCAGCTCACCATATACTGCCGGTACCTATGGCTACACCTTC. It translates to CASSPYTAGTYGYTF.

The sample holds many counts of this clonotype. CDR3 amino acids: CASSPERGSGYTF. CDR3 DNA sequence: TGTGCCAGCAGCCCCGAGAGGGGTAGCGGCTACACCTTC. J is TRBJ1-2 and V is TRBV2, with D tentatively TRBD1 (5 bases). V was trimmed by 6 bases and J by 8 bases, leaving 16 bases between them. Germline V gene lookup returns CDR1 SNHLY and CDR2 FYNNEI. The CDR3 loop spans 13 amino acids.

Concerning this clonotype: A clone one base away is much larger, so this may be a read error. This chain connects TRBV12-3 or TRBV12-4 to TRBJ2-4; 7 bases line up with TRBD1. CDR3 size: 15 residues. The DNA for the CDR3 is TGTGCCAGCAGTTACACCGGGACAGCCAAAAAAATTCAGTACTTC. This codes for CASSYTGTAKKIQYF.

This clonotype was counted at least ten times. The V gene is TRBV12-3 or TRBV12-4, the J gene TRBJ1-2, with 7 bases lining up with TRBD1. V dropped 5 bases and J dropped 13; count of bases not matched to a gene: 13. The CDR3 length is 13 residues. DNA of the CDR3: TGTGCCAGCAGTCCCCGACAGGGAGCTTCCTCCACCTTC. Residues: CASSPRQGASSTF.

This clonotype occurred many times. The chain links TRBV5-1 to TRBJ1-1, with TRBD1 matching over 10 bases. Germline values: CDR1 SGHRS, CDR2 YFSETQ. This CDR3 is built from 16 residues. Trimming removed 0 bases from V and 6 bases from J; junction bases left unmatched: 8. The CDR3 loop reads CASSLARQGAIPEAFF. The CDR3 nucleotides read TGCGCCAGCAGCTTGGCCCGACAGGGGGCGATCCCTGAAGCTTTCTTT.

This clonotype was recorded at least ten times. V is TRBV19 and J is TRBJ2-6; D unresolved. This CDR3 region has 16 residues. Deletions cut 4 bases from V and 0 bases from J, with 10 bases between. Germline V lookup: CDR1 LNHDA, CDR2 SQIVND (reference sequence). This CDR3 reads CASSTRAGSGANVLTF. The CDR3 bases are TGTGCCAGTAGTACCCGCGCAGGCTCTGGGGCCAACGTCCTGACTTTC.